This TCR beta chain was found in a study of post-analysis software for immune sequencing data. Across the whole study: Disease trajectories encompassed relapsing-remitting, secondary progressive and progressive-relapsing multiple sclerosis. Study results and caveats: Significantly lower normalized Chao1 diversity was found in patients with multiple sclerosis relative to controls. When patients were compared with controls, 4 or 5 TRBV segments were more frequent, TRBV5-6, TRBV5-1 and TRBV20-1 among them. Strong same-batch co-clustering of samples appeared with F measure clustering.

Researchers reported that TCR beta cDNA libraries carried unique molecular identifiers. Once roughly 0.9 to 11 million T cells were used, roughly 500,000 cDNA molecules resulted. Using its own MiXCR run on the PCR reads, TCRdb lists one record per CDR3 protein. The table shows almost 700,000 distinct CDR3 sequences, with approximately 60% occurring only once. Germline V gene sequence: CDR1 SGHKS, CDR2 YYEKEE (reference sequence). CDR3 length equals 15 residues. For this clonotype: Its antigen is not known.

This sequence originates from a girl aged 2-10 years with multiple sclerosis. Input material: blood. The V call is TRBV5-5, the J call TRBJ2-5; D could derive from TRBD1 or TRBD2 (5 bases each). The J call may be mistaken, given a closer DNA end match to TRBJ2-7. The CDR3, as DNA: TGTGCCAGCAGCCCGGGACGTCTCCCCTCCTACGAGCAGTACTTC. This translates into CASSPGRLPSYEQYF.